This T cell receptor beta chain was sequenced during a study of blood T cell repertoires in COVID-19 (dated by TCRdb to 2019 to 2021). About the full investigation: Collaborator samples came from the United States, Italy and Spain and covered acute and convalescent phases of COVID-19. Samples came from the ongoing ImmuneRACE study (first 160 participants) plus 1,254 subjects from 6 global collaborators. Where HLA class I and class II types were available, the types were taken from metadata supplied by the sample provider, not from assay-based typing. The material from the prospective study consisted of cDNA or gDNA derived from T cells, B-cell-depleted T cells, or PBMCs. The repertoires were released in a freely available public database intended as a resource for research on the immune response to SARS-CoV-2. Nearly every sample came with metadata listing a de-identified subject ID, COVID-19 status, age in years and sex. Deeply sampled blood TCRbeta repertoires from subjects exposed to, actively infected with, or recovered from COVID-19 were included in the dataset. The investigation overall reported the following: Clinical and demographic metadata were provided uncurated, with the amount varying by source and participant.

The immunoSEQ Assay, a bias-controlled multiplex PCR, was used to amplify TCRbeta CDR3 regions from genomic DNA. As for how the authors treated the data: The number of nucleated cells in each sample was estimated from the amplification of reference gene primers within the assay. Sequence reads were collapsed and filtered to measure the absolute abundance of every unique TCRbeta CDR3 rearrangement. For each sample, productive Simpson clonality was calculated as the square root of Simpson's diversity index over productive rearrangements. The table comes from immuneACCESS by way of TCRdb, which keeps in-frame sequences with V and J called. Part of the clones is missing from these tables; in studies checked, under half for an unresolved V gene and the rest for unknown reasons. V and J calls and clone size are copied from that table; D and trimming were computed from the DNA. Here the sample has around 370,000 clones; around 91% occur a single time. The ten largest account for 6.5% of the sample.

Collaborating institutions collected whole blood in K2EDTA tubes following their own protocols. For TCRbeta analysis, collaborators shipped samples in one of three forms: frozen whole blood, isolated PBMCs, or DNA extracted from either of those sample types. V is pruned by 0 bases and J by 5 bases, leaving 6 bases of the junction without a gene match. CDR1 and CDR2 (MGHRA, YSYEKL) derive from the germline V gene. The CDR3 goes from the cysteine to the phenylalanine over 16 residues. The DNA shown is the 48-base CDR3, in frame from base 1. A note on this clone: Its antigen remains undetermined. The record has no base qualities; no much larger clone is one base away.

Sequencing was performed on peripheral blood. Here the chain combines TRBV4-1 and TRBJ1-4; the junction holds 7 bases that match TRBD1. This sequence was found in a man younger than 30 with active or convalescent COVID-19. CDR3 protein: CASSQDYRQGNEKLFF. The sequence in DNA is TGCGCCAGCAGCCAAGATTACCGACAGGGCAATGAAAAACTGTTTTTT.